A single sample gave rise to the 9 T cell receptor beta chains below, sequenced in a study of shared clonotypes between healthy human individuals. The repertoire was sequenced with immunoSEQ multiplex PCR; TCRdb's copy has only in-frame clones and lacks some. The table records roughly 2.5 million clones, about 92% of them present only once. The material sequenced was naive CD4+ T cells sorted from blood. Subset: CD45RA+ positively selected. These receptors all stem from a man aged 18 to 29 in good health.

CDR3: CASSPGGAGEQYF. The CDR3 region has the DNA TGTGCCAGCAGTCCAGGGGGCGCGGGAGAGCAGTACTTC. The chain links TRBV9 to TRBJ2-7, with 8 bases lining up with TRBD1. Losses at the gene ends were 5 bases for V and 7 bases for J; bases not matched to a gene: 8. Germline CDR1 is SGDLS and CDR2 is YYNGEE. The CDR3 sequence is 13 residues long.

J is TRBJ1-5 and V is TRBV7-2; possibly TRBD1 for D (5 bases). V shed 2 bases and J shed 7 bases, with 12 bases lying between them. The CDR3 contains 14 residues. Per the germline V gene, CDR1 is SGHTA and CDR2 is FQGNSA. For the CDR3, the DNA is TGTGCCAGCAGCTTATCCAGGGACGGACAGCCCCAGCATTTT. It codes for CASSLSRDGQPQHF.

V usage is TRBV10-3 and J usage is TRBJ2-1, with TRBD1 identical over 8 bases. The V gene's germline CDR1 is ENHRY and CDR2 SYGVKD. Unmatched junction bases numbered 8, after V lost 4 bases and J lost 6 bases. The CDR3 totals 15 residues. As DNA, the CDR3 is TGTGCCATCAGTGCCAGGACAGGGAAGACCAATGAGCAGTTCTTC. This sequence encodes CAISARTGKTNEQFF.

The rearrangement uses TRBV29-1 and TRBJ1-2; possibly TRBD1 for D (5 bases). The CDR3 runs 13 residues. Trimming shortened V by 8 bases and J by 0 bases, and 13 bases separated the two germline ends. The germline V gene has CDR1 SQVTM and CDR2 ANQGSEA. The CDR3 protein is CSLRDDANYGYTF. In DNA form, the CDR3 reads TGCAGCCTCAGGGACGACGCTAACTATGGCTACACCTTC.

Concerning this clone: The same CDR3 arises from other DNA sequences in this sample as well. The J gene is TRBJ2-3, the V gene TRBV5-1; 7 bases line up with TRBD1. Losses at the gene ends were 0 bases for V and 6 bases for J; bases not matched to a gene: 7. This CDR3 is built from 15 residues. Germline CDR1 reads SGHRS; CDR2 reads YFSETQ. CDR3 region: CASSLGQGVGDTQYF. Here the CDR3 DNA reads TGCGCCAGCAGCTTGGGGCAGGGGGTCGGGGATACGCAGTATTTT.

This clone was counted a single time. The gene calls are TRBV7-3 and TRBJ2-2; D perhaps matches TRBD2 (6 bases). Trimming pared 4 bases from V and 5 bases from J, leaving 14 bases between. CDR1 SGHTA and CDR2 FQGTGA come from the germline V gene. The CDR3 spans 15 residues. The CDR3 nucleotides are TGTGCCAGCAGCTCAAATTGGGGGGAGACCGGGGAGCTGTTTTTT. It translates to CASSSNWGETGELFF.

CDR3 DNA: TGTGCCAGCAGCTTAGCGGGAGAGGCCTACGAGCAGTACTTC. Protein product: CASSLAGEAYEQYF. This chain uses TRBV7-2 with TRBJ2-5; a weak D match, TRBD2 (5 bases). TRBJ2-7 explains the end of the DNA better; the J call may be wrong. Germline V gives CDR1 SGHTA, CDR2 FQGNSA. CDR3 length: 14 residues.

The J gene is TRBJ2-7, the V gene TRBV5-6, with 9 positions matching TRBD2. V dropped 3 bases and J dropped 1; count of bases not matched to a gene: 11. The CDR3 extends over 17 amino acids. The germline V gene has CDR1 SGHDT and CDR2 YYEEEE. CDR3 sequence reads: CASSWAWGGRESYEQYF. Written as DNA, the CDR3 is TGTGCCAGCAGCTGGGCTTGGGGCGGGAGGGAATCCTACGAGCAGTACTTC.

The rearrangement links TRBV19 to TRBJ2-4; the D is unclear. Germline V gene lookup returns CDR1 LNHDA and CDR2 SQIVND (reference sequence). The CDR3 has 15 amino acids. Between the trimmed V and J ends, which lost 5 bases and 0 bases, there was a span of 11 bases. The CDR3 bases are TGTGCCAGTAGTTCGTCAGAAATAGCCAAAAACATTCAGTACTTC. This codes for CASSSSEIAKNIQYF.